Each of the 19 T cell receptor beta chains below was sequenced from the same sample in a study of blood T cell repertoires in COVID-19. Profiling relied on immunoSEQ multiplex PCR, and the TCRdb table lists in-frame clones only, not all of them. The table has approximately 150,000 clones, roughly 87% seen once; the top ten hold 3.5% to 4.5%. Sequencing input: PBMCs or T cells enriched from blood (not recorded which). Receptor source: a woman in her forties who had been exposed to COVID-19.

The rearrangement joins TRBV12-3 or TRBV12-4 to TRBJ1-6; 7 nucleotides match TRBD1. V was clipped by 3 bases and J by 9 bases; unmatched bases: 2. This CDR3 is 13 amino acids long. The CDR3 loop is CASSFDRVSPLHF. CDR3 bases: TGTGCCAGCAGTTTTGACAGGGTTTCACCCCTCCACTTT.

V usage is TRBV29-1 and J usage is TRBJ1-1; D is unclear. CDR1 and CDR2 (germline): SQVTM, ANQGSEA. The CDR3 totals 13 residues. The V and J ends lost 5 bases and 0 bases respectively, with 10 bases between them. The CDR3, as DNA: TGCAGCGTTCAGGTACACTTGAACACTGAAGCTTTCTTT. Amino acid sequence: CSVQVHLNTEAFF.

V and J are TRBV6-6 and TRBJ1-1, with TRBD1 identical over 7 bases. Germline V gene lookup returns CDR1 MNHNY and CDR2 SVGAGI (reference sequence). The length of the CDR3 is 15 residues. V trimming: 0 bases; J trimming: 8 bases; junction bases outside the gene matches: 9. The CDR3 DNA is TGTGCCAGCAGTTACTCCCGGACAGGAGGGGCGGAAGCTTTCTTT. This codes for CASSYSRTGGAEAFF.

CDR3 bases: TGTGCCAGCAGCCAAGGGCCTAGCGGCACAGATACGCAGTATTTT. Translated, it gives CASSQGPSGTDTQYF. The chain links TRBV3-1 (or the pseudogene TRBV3-2) to TRBJ2-3; a possible D gene is TRBD2 (6 bases). The length of the CDR3 is 15 residues. V lost 1 base to trimming and J lost 1 base, with 9 bases between them. Germline V gene lookup returns CDR1 LGHDT and CDR2 YNNKEL (reference sequence).

This chain connects TRBV3-1 (or the pseudogene TRBV3-2) to TRBJ1-6, with 9 bases aligning to TRBD1. CDR1 and CDR2 (germline): LGHDT, YNNKEL (reference sequence). The CDR3 sequence is 17 residues long. Unmatched junction bases numbered 8, after V lost 2 bases and J lost 6 bases. The CDR3 DNA follows: TGTGCCAGCAGCCAATATCAGCCGGGACAGGGTAATTCACCCCTCCACTTT. Its translation is CASSQYQPGQGNSPLHF.

The chain couples TRBV5-4 to TRBJ1-1, with TRBD1 matching 7 bases. Germline trimming cut 6 bases from V and 0 bases from J; bases unmatched to any gene: 8. The germline V gene has CDR1 SGHNT and CDR2 YYREEE (reference sequence). This CDR3 contains 15 residues. The CDR3 DNA reads TGTGCCAGCAATACCATACAGGGGTTGAACACTGAAGCTTTCTTT. Amino acid sequence: CASNTIQGLNTEAFF.

V and J are TRBV9 and TRBJ1-2, with D maybe TRBD1 (5 bases). Germline lookup yields CDR1 SGDLS and CDR2 YYNGEE. The CDR3 runs to 17 residues. Trimming removed 3 bases from V and 2 bases from J, with 20 bases in between. CDR3 residues: CASSGALGAGRNYGYTF. The CDR3 nucleotides read TGTGCCAGCAGCGGAGCCCTAGGGGCAGGTAGAAACTATGGCTACACCTTC.

The chain couples TRBV6-5 to TRBJ2-3; TRBD2 matches at 10 bases. The CDR3 sequence is 15 residues long. Germline-derived CDR1 and CDR2 are MNHEY and SVGAGI. With V trimmed by 4 bases and J by 1 base, 2 bases remained unmatched. In DNA form, the CDR3 reads TGTGCCAGCAGTTCCGGGACTAGCGGCACAGATACGCAGTATTTT. Amino acids: CASSSGTSGTDTQYF.

The V and J genes are TRBV20-1 and TRBJ2-2; 11 bases agree with TRBD2. After removal of 3 bases from V and 5 bases from J, the junction contained 17 bases not matched to a gene. This CDR3 has 19 amino acids. Germline CDR1 reads DFQATT; CDR2 reads SNEGSKA (reference sequence). CDR3 coding DNA: TGCAGTGCTAGTGCCGGGACAGGGTTTAGCGGGAGGGGAACCGGGGAGCTGTTTTTT. Its protein is CSASAGTGFSGRGTGELFF.

This chain joins TRBV18 and TRBJ1-5; 9 bases line up with TRBD1. Germline trimming cut 3 bases from V and 6 bases from J; bases unmatched to any gene: 6. Per the germline V gene, CDR1 is KGHSH and CDR2 is LQKENI. This CDR3 has 15 residues. DNA for the CDR3: TGTGCCAGCTCACCCGGTGGACAGGGGACTCAGCCCCAGCATTTT. It specifies CASSPGGQGTQPQHF.

The genes are TRBV27 and TRBJ2-1; TRBD2 is a possible D gene (5 bases). The CDR3 is made up of 15 amino acids. V was trimmed by 0 bases and J by 7 bases, leaving 13 bases between them. The germline CDR1 and CDR2 sequences are MNHEY and SMNVEV (reference sequence). The CDR3 DNA reads as TGTGCCAGCAGTTTATCGCGGTTAGCGAGTAATGAGCAGTTCTTC. Protein: CASSLSRLASNEQFF.

In this sample, this clone turned up once. V usage is TRBV11-3 and J usage is TRBJ2-1; tentative D call: TRBD1 (6 bases). The CDR3 extends over 15 amino acids. The germline V gene has CDR1 SGHNT and CDR2 YENEEA. V lost 0 bases, J lost 8 bases, and 14 bases lay in between. CDR3 sequence (DNA): TGTGCCAGCAGCTTAGATCTAGGCAGGGGACATGAGCAGTTCTTC. Its translation: CASSLDLGRGHEQFF.

The chain carries TRBV28 and TRBJ2-5, with 8 bases aligning to TRBD1. The CDR3 consists of 16 residues. Per the germline V gene, CDR1 is MDHEN and CDR2 is SYDVKM. The junction had 15 bases not matched to a gene; V was cut back by 6 bases and J by 6 bases. CDR3 sequence reads: CASSPGVGQGSQTQYF. The CDR3 DNA follows: TGTGCCAGCAGCCCAGGGGTCGGACAGGGCTCTCAGACCCAGTACTTC.

This sequence joins TRBV19 and TRBJ1-2; maybe TRBD1 (5 bases). This CDR3 is built from 15 residues. Trimming removed 7 bases from V and 5 bases from J, with 20 bases in between. Germline V gene lookup returns CDR1 LNHDA and CDR2 SQIVND (reference sequence). The CDR3 DNA is TGTGCCAGTACCCCAGAGCGGGGGAGAGGGTATGGCTACACCTTC. Translation: CASTPERGRGYGYTF.

Only one count was recorded for this clone. This CDR3 is CASSDGAGVEAFF. Written as DNA, the CDR3 is TGTGCCAGCAGTGATGGGGCAGGGGTTGAAGCTTTCTTT. V usage is TRBV2 and J usage is TRBJ1-1; D might be TRBD1 (6 bases). The CDR3 consists of 13 residues. Trimming removed 3 bases from V and 7 bases from J, with 12 bases in between. The V gene's germline CDR1 is SNHLY and CDR2 FYNNEI.

The chain joins TRBV5-1 to TRBJ1-1; a weak D match, TRBD1 (5 bases). V was pared by 4 bases and J by 3 bases, with 16 bases between. The CDR3 totals 15 residues. Germline CDR1 is SGHRS and CDR2 is YFSETQ. The CDR3 DNA sequence: TGCGCCAGCAGCCCGGGGCCCGGGAGGGACACTGAAGCTTTCTTT. This sequence encodes CASSPGPGRDTEAFF. Variable domain in full (rest from reference TRBV5-1 and TRBJ1-1): KAGVTQTPRYLIKTRGQQVTLSCSPISGHRSVSWYQQTPGQGLQFLFEYFSETQRNKGNFPGRFSGRQFSNSRSEMNVSTLELGDSALYLCASSPGPGRDTEAFFGQGTRLTVV.

This clone was seen only a few times. The rearrangement joins TRBV9 to TRBJ2-1; TRBD2 agrees at 15 bases. CDR1 and CDR2 from the germline V gene are SGDLS and YYNGEE. The CDR3 length is 16 residues. V trimming: 4 bases; J trimming: 7 bases; junction bases outside the gene matches: 6. In DNA, the CDR3 is TGTGCCAGCAGCCCCCGGACTAGCGGGGGGGCAAATGAGCAGTTCTTC. As protein: CASSPRTSGGANEQFF.

The chain employs TRBV18 and TRBJ1-1; 7 nucleotides match TRBD1. The ends lost 3 bases at V and 0 bases at J; junction bases unmatched: 10. The CDR3 runs to 17 residues. Germline V gives CDR1 KGHSH, CDR2 LQKENI. This chain's CDR3 is CASSPRQGERMNTEAFF. The CDR3 DNA is TGTGCCAGCTCACCCCGACAGGGAGAACGCATGAACACTGAAGCTTTCTTT.

This clone was recorded only once. The chain is built from TRBV4-2 and TRBJ2-5, with 9 positions matching TRBD1. J was trimmed by 5 bases and V by 3 bases; bases with no gene match: 7. This CDR3 contains 15 residues. Germline V gives CDR1 LGHNA, CDR2 YNFKEQ. The CDR3, as DNA: TGTGCCAGCAGCCAGGTACAGGGGGCGCAGGAGACCCAGTACTTC. Translated, it gives CASSQVQGAQETQYF.